This TCR beta chain was sequenced in a study of monozygotic twins with inflammatory bowel disease. It was from whole blood, with no T cell sorting, that total RNA was isolated. CDR3 length: 17 residues. Germline lookup yields CDR1 SGHTA and CDR2 FQGTGA. Each UMI harboured a 6-nucleotide sample barcode and was appended via template switching. TCRdb re-called the 5' RACE reads and gives one entry per CDR3 protein, without DNA. The sample data list hundreds of thousands of distinct CDR3 sequences. The rearrangement joins TRBV7-3 to TRBJ2-6; the TRBD2 assignment by TCRdb is unverifiable without DNA. Source material: blood. The receptor was isolated from a human donor with ulcerative colitis or Crohn's disease, or a healthy co-twin of an affected twin (not recorded which). The CDR3: CASSPAGRPSGANVLTF.